The 7 T cell receptor beta chains given below trace back to one sample, sequenced in a study of sequential checkpoint blockade in melanoma. Treatment described: randomized to nivolumab then ipilimumab (arm A) or the reverse (arm B). Here immunoSEQ multiplex PCR was the method, and the copy in TCRdb shows in-frame clones only, minus some. The sample holds 40,000 or so clones, roughly 32% seen once. Sequencing used tumor tissue (inferred from file names), obtained from a patient given nivolumab and ipilimumab in sequence. All receptors derive from a human donor with melanoma.

The CDR3 DNA reads TGTGCCAGCAGTCTCTCAGGAGTAGCGGGAGGGCCAGATACGCAGTATTTT. As protein: CASSLSGVAGGPDTQYF. The chain carries TRBV2 and TRBJ2-3; 11 bases match TRBD2. The CDR3 contains 17 residues. V trimming: 5 bases; J trimming: 4 bases; junction bases outside the gene matches: 11. Germline V gives CDR1 SNHLY, CDR2 FYNNEI.

The chain employs TRBV19 and TRBJ2-7, with 9 bases fitting TRBD1. The CDR3 has 20 residues. Germline V gene data show CDR1 as LNHDA and CDR2 as SQIVND (reference sequence). The junction had 22 bases not matched to a gene; V was cut back by 5 bases and J by 2 bases. The CDR3 sequence: CASSAKSGTGPQLGTYEQYF. The CDR3 region has the DNA TGTGCCAGTAGTGCCAAATCCGGGACAGGGCCACAGTTGGGTACCTACGAGCAGTACTTC.

This rearrangement joins TRBV18 to TRBJ2-7; D perhaps matches TRBD1 (5 bases). Germline loops: CDR1 KGHSH, CDR2 LQKENI. The CDR3 spans 14 residues. Between the trimmed V and J ends, which lost 3 bases and 4 bases, there was a span of 13 bases. The CDR3 DNA is TGTGCCAGCTCACCGGGGCGGTCTGGGTACGAGCAGTACTTC. Its translation is CASSPGRSGYEQYF.

A few counts support this clone. The chain couples TRBV6-8 to TRBJ1-2, with no clear D. This CDR3 contains 15 residues. Per germline, CDR1 MNHGY and CDR2 SAAAGT. The V and J ends lost 5 bases and 8 bases respectively, with 21 bases between them. Written as DNA, the CDR3 is TGTGCCAGCAGTGAGCCGGGCCTCACAGAGGACGGCTACACCTTC. It encodes CASSEPGLTEDGYTF.

This clone has more than one count but fewer than ten. This rearrangement joins TRBV7-6 to TRBJ2-7; unclear D gene. The V and J ends lost 2 bases and 1 base respectively, with 9 bases between them. CDR1 and CDR2 from the germline V gene are SGHVS and FNYEAQ. The CDR3 totals 14 residues. The CDR3 sequence is CASSLLGPSYEQYF. CDR3 in DNA: TGTGCCAGCAGCTTATTAGGGCCTTCCTACGAGCAGTACTTC.

The chain joins TRBV6-8 to TRBJ2-7; tentatively, D is TRBD1 (6 bases). This CDR3 has 14 amino acids. Germline V gives CDR1 MNHGY, CDR2 SAAAGT. V shed 2 bases and J shed 3 bases, with 11 bases lying between them. Here the CDR3 reads CASSYGGQSYEQYF. In DNA form, the CDR3 reads TGTGCCAGCAGTTACGGGGGCCAGAGCTACGAGCAGTACTTC.

This clone occurred a few times. This chain links TRBV2 with TRBJ2-7; D remains unclear. The ends were cut back, 3 bases at V and 1 base at J, with 10 bases in the middle. The CDR3 spans 14 residues. CDR1 is SNHLY and CDR2 is FYNNEI in the germline V gene. The CDR3 bases are TGTGCCAGCAGTGAGCACACCGCTTCCTACGAGCAGTACTTC. Protein product: CASSEHTASYEQYF.